The present entry profiles one T cell receptor (beta chain) with its context. These data are taken from a study of Ad26.COV2.S vaccination and SARS-CoV-2 variants. Whole-study context: Administration of Ad26.COV2.S was intramuscular, either once or twice 56 days apart.

The treatment: roughly 18 received Ad26.COV2.S at low or high dose, single or two shots; about 5 received placebo; per-sample allocation not given. Sampling took place 63 days after the first vaccine or placebo injection. The individual, an adult aged 18-55 years, was a donor in Boston. Generated by immunoSEQ multiplex PCR, the TCRdb table keeps only in-frame clones and is missing some. The sample contains around 300,000 clones, about 85% of which appear only once. V was shortened by 0 bases and J by 2 bases, with 13 bases between the two germline ends. Germline V gene lookup returns CDR1 LGHNA and CDR2 YNFKEQ. This CDR3 region has 16 residues.

This TCR was recovered from a person between 18 and 60 years old who received the Ad26.COV2.S COVID-19 vaccine or a placebo. Sequences were derived from peripheral blood, sampled in a trial of Ad26.COV2.S vaccine versus placebo. The chain carries TRBV4-2 and TRBJ1-2, with D uncertain. CDR3 DNA: TGTGCCAGCAGCCAAGATGGAAAGTTATCCAACTATGGCTACACCTTC. Translated, it gives CASSQDGKLSNYGYTF.